The clone carrying this TCR beta chain was counted only a few times. The antigen is undetermined. These data are taken from a study of siplizumab effects on memory and regulatory T cells. Only in-frame clones appear in the TCRdb table, and some are missing; sequencing was by immunoSEQ multiplex PCR. The data contain about 27,000 clones, approximately 82% of them singletons. Study-level findings and limits: There appeared to be greater diversity in naive T cells than in memory cells, and naive T cells seemed major contributors to the alloresponse. Suppressive function of proliferating Tregs from siplizumab cultures was not confirmed.

The source of this sequence is a human donor in good health. Sequenced input: memory CD4+ T cells sorted from blood.

Here the CDR3 DNA reads TGTGCCAGCAGTTACTGGTCCTCGACAGGGGCCTACGAGCAGTACTTC. It translates to CASSYWSSTGAYEQYF. The chain recombines TRBV6-5 with TRBJ2-7; 8 positions match TRBD1. CDR1 MNHEY and CDR2 SVGAGI come from the germline V gene. CDR3 length equals 16 residues. V trimming: 1 base; J trimming: 2 bases; junction bases outside the gene matches: 7.